This is a list of T cell receptor beta chains from one sample in a study of T cell changes during pregnancy in multiple sclerosis. Here immunoSEQ multiplex PCR was the method, and the copy in TCRdb shows in-frame clones only, minus some. The table includes 50,000 or so clones, about 90% detected once. The sequencing here drew on CD4+ T cells from peripheral blood mononuclear cells, taken after pregnancy. The source is a female donor in good health, enrolled as a control in a pregnancy study. Each CDR3 is given with its conserved first and last residue. D genes are given only for firm matches. Size is omitted from some rows. Given values are once, few, many or a class for expanded clones.

V	J	D	size	DNA	CDR3
TRBV11-3	TRBJ1-1	.	.	TGTGCCAGCAGCTTAGATTTCCAGGGCCCCTTGAACACTGAAGCTTTCTTT	CASSLDFQGPLNTEAFF
TRBV30	TRBJ1-3	.	.	TGTGCCTGGATTCAGGGTCCTGGAAACACCATATATTTT	CAWIQGPGNTIYF
TRBV9	TRBJ1-1	.	once	TGTGCCAGCAGTGTCGTAGGTGGGGGGATTGTTGAAGCTTTCTTT	CASSVVGGGIVEAFF
TRBV4-1	TRBJ2-1	.	.	TGCGCCAGCAGCCAACTCGTTGACACGAGCATGTACAATGAGCAGTTCTTC	CASSQLVDTSMYNEQFF
TRBV9	TRBJ1-6	.	.	TGTGCCAGCAGCGTAGAGGCAGCCGGAGGGGATTCACCCCTCCACTTT	CASSVEAAGGDSPLHF
TRBV7-8	TRBJ2-2	TRBD1	.	TGTGCCAGCAGCTCGATGGGACAGGGAGATATTTCGGCCGGGGAGCTGTTTTTT	CASSSMGQGDISAGELFF
TRBV15	TRBJ2-3	TRBD1	.	TGTGCCACCAGCAGTGGGGACAGGGCGGGCGGCTCAGATACGCAGTATTTT	CATSSGDRAGGSDTQYF
TRBV6-5	TRBJ1-1	.	.	TGTGCCAGCATCCAGGGCTTCGGAGTGAGTAAAGCTTTCTTT	CASIQGFGVSKAFF
TRBV5-1	TRBJ1-1	.	once	TGCGCCAGCAGCGGCGGTGCAGTGAGCACTGAAGCTTTCTTT	CASSGGAVSTEAFF
TRBV6-6	TRBJ2-1	.	.	TGTGCCAGCAGTTTCGGGACCCAGGGGGGTGAGCAGTTCTTC	CASSFGTQGGEQFF
TRBV18	TRBJ1-2	.	.	TGTGCCAGCTCACCCTCGGGAGTGGGAAACTATCGCTACACCTTC	CASSPSGVGNYRYTF
TRBV2	TRBJ2-6	.	few	TGTGCCAGAGGACAGTCCGGGGCCAACGTCCTGACTTTC	CARGQSGANVLTF
TRBV4-3	TRBJ2-5	.	.	TGCGCCAGCAGCCAAGGCAGTGGCATCCAGGTGGAGACCCAGTACTTC	CASSQGSGIQVETQYF
TRBV5-5	TRBJ1-2	.	.	TGTGCCAGCAGCTTGGTGTTGGTTAGTGGCTACACCTTC	CASSLVLVSGYTF
TRBV6-6	TRBJ2-6	.	.	TGTGCCAGCTTTAGTACCTCCTCTGGGGCCAACGTCCTGACTTTC	CASFSTSSGANVLTF
TRBV7-2	TRBJ2-3	TRBD2	once	TGTGCCAGCAGCTCCACTAGCGGGGGGGCCTTTAAAACGCAGTATTTT	CASSSTSGGAFKTQYF
TRBV27	TRBJ1-4	TRBD1	.	TGTGCCAGCAGTTTATCGCCTCCGGGACAGGGTCTTGGAACTAATGAAAAACTGTTTTTT	CASSLSPPGQGLGTNEKLFF